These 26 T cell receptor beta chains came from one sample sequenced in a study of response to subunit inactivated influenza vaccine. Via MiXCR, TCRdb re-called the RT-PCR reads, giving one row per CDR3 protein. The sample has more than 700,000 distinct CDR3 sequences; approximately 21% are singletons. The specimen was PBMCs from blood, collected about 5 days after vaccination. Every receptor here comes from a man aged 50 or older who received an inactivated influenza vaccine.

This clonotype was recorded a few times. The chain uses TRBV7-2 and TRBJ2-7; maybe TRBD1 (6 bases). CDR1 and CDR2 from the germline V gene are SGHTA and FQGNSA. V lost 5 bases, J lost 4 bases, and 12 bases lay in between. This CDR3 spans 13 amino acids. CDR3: CASSTRDTYEQYF. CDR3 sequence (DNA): TGTGCCAGCAGCACTCGGGACACTTACGAGCAGTACTTC.

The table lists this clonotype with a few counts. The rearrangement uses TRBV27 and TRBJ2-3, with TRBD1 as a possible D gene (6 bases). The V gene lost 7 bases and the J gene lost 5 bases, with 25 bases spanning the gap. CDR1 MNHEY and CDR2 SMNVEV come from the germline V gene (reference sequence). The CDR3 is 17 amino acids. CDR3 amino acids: CASTPRPGAYTRDTQYF. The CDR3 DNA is TGTGCCAGCACCCCACGGCCAGGGGCATACACACGAGATACGCAGTATTTT.

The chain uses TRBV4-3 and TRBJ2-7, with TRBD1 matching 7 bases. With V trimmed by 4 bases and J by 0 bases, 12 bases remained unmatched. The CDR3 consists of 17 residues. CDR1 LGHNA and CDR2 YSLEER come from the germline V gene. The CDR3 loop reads CASSLNLRQGFSYEQYF. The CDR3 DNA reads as TGCGCCAGCAGCCTCAATCTCCGACAGGGTTTCTCCTACGAGCAGTACTTC.

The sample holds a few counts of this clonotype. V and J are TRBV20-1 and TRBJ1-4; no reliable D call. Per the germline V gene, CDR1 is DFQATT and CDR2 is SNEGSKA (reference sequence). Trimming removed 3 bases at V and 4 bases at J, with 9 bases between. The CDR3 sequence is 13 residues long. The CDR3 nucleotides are TGCAGTGCTAGGTGGCCGAATAATGAAAAACTGTTTTTT. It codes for CSARWPNNEKLFF.

The CDR3 DNA is TGCGCCAGCAGCTTGCCCGGAACCTCTAGCGGGAGCTCCTACAATGAGCAGTTCTTC. Amino acid sequence: CASSLPGTSSGSSYNEQFF. This chain links TRBV5-1 with TRBJ2-1; 10 nucleotides align to TRBD2. Per germline, CDR1 SGHRS and CDR2 YFSETQ. Trimming took 1 base from V and 0 from J; bases not matched to a gene: 10. The CDR3 is made up of 19 amino acids.

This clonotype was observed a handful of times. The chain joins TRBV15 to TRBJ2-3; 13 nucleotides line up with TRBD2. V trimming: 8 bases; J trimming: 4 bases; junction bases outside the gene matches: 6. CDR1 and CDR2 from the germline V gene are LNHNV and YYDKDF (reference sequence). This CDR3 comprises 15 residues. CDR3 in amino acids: CATDTSGRAPDTQYF. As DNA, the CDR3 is TGTGCCACCGATACTAGCGGGAGGGCCCCAGATACGCAGTATTTT.

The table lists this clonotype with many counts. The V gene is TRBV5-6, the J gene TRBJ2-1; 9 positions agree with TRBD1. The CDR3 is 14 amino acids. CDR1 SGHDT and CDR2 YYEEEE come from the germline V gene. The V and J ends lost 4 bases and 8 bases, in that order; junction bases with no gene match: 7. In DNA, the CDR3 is TGTGCCAGCAGCGGGGTGGACAGGGGCCATGAGCAGTTCTTC. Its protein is CASSGVDRGHEQFF.

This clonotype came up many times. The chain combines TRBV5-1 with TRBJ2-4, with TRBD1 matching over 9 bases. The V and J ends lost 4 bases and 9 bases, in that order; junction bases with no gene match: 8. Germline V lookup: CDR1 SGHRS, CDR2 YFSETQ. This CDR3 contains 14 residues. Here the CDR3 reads CASSARQGGGIQYF. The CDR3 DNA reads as TGCGCCAGCAGCGCCCGACAGGGGGGCGGCATTCAGTACTTC.

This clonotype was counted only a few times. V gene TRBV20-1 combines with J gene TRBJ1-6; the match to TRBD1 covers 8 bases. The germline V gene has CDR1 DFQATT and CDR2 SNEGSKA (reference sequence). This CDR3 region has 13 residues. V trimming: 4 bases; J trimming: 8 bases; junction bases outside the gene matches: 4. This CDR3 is CSAKQGVDSPLHF. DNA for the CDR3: TGCAGTGCTAAACAGGGGGTGGATTCACCCCTCCACTTT.

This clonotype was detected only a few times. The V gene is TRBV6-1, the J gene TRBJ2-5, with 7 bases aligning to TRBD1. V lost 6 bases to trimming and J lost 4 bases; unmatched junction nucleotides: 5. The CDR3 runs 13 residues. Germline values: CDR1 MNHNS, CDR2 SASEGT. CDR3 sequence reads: CASRFPGGETQYF. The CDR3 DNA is TGTGCCAGCAGGTTCCCAGGGGGAGAGACCCAGTACTTC.

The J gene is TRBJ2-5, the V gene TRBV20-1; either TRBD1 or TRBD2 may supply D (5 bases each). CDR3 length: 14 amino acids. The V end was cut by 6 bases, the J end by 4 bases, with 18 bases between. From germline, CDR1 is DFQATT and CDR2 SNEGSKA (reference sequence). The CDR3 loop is CSAGWMRGRETQYF. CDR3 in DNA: TGCAGTGCAGGTTGGATGAGGGGTAGAGAGACCCAGTACTTC.

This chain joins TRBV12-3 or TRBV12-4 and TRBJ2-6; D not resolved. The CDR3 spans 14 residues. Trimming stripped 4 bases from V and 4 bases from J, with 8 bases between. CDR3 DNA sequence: TGTGCCAGCAGTTATGGGTGGGGGGCCAACGTCCTGACTTTC. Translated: CASSYGWGANVLTF.

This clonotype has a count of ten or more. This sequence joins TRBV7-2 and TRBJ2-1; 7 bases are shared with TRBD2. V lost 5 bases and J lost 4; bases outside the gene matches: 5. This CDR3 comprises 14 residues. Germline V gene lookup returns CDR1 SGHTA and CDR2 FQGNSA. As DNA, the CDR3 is TGTGCCAGCAGCCTTTCTAGCGGATACAATGAGCAGTTCTTC. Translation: CASSLSSGYNEQFF.

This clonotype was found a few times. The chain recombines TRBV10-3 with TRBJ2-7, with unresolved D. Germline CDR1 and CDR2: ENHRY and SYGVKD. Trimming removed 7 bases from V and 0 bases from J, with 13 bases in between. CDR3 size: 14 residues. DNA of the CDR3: TGTGCCATCAAATCGGATCTCAACTCCTACGAGCAGTACTTC. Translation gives CAIKSDLNSYEQYF.

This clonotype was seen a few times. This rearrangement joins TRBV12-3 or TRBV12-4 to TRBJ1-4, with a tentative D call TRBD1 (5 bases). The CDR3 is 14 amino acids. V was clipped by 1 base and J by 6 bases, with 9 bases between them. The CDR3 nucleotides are TGTGCCAGCAGTTTAGAGGGGATCCATGAAAAACTGTTTTTT. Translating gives CASSLEGIHEKLFF.

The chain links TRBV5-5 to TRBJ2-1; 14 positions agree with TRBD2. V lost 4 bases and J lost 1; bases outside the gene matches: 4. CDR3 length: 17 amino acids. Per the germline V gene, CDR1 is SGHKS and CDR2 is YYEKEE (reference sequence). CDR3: CASSRGLAGVSYNEQFF. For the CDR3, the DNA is TGTGCCAGCAGCCGGGGACTAGCGGGAGTTTCCTACAATGAGCAGTTCTTC.

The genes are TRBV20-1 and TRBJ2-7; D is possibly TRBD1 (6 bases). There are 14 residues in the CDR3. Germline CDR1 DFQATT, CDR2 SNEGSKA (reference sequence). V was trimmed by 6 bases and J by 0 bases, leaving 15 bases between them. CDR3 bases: TGCAGTGCGCCAGGGTTAGGGGGCTCCTACGAGCAGTACTTC. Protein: CSAPGLGGSYEQYF.

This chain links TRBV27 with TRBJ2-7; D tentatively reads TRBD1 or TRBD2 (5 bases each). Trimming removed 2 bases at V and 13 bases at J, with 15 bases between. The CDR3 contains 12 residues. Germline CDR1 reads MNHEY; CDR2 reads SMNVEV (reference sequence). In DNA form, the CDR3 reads TGTGCCAGCAGTTTAAGAGGGGTTCGTCTCTACTTC. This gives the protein CASSLRGVRLYF.

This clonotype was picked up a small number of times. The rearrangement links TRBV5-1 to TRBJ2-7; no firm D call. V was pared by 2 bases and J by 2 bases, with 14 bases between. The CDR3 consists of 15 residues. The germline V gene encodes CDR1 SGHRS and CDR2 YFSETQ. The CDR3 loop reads CASSFITASAYEQYF. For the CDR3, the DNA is TGCGCCAGCAGCTTTATAACCGCATCCGCCTACGAGCAGTACTTC.

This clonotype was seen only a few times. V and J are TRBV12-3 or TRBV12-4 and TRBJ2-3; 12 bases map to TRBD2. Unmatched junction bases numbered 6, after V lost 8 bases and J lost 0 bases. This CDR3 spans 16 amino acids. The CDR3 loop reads CASHTSGRTSTDTQYF. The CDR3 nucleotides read TGTGCCAGCCACACTAGCGGGAGGACTAGCACAGATACGCAGTATTTT.

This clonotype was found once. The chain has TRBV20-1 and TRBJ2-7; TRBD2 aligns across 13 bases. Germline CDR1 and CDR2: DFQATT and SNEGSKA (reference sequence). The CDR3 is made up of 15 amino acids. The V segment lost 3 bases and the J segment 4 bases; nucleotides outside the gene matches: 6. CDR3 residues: CSASPPGLAGYEQYF. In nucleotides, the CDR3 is TGCAGTGCTAGTCCCCCGGGACTAGCGGGATACGAGCAGTACTTC.

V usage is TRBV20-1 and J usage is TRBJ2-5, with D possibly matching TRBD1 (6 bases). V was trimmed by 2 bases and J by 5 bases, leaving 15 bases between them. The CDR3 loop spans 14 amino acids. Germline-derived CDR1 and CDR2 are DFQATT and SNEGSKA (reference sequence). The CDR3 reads CSARNREVVETQYF. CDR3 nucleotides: TGCAGTGCTAGAAACAGGGAAGTTGTCGAGACCCAGTACTTC.

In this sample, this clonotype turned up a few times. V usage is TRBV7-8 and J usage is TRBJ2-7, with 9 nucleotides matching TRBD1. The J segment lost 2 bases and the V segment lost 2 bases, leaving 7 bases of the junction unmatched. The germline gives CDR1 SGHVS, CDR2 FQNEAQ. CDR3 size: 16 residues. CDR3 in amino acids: CASSLLSGQGAYEQYF. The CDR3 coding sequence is TGTGCCAGCAGCTTACTTTCGGGACAGGGTGCCTACGAGCAGTACTTC. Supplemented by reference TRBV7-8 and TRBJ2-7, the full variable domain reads GAGVSQSPRYKVAKRGQDVALRCDPISGHVSLFWYQQALGQGPEFLTYFQNEAQLDKSGLPSDRFFAERPEGSVSTLKIQRTQQEDSAVYLCASSLLSGQGAYEQYFGPGTRLTVT.

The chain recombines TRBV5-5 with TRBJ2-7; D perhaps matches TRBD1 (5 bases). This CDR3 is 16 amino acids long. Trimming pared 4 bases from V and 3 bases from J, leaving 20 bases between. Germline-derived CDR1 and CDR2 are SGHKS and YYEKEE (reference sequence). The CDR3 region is CASSDWVLDNDYEQYF. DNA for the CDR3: TGTGCCAGCAGCGATTGGGTATTGGACAATGACTACGAGCAGTACTTC.

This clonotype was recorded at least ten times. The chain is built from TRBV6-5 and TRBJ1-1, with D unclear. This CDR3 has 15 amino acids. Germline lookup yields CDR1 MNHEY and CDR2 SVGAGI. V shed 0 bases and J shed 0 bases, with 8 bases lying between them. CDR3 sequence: CASSYSSHLNTEAFF. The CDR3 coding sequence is TGTGCCAGCAGTTACTCGTCCCACCTGAACACTGAAGCTTTCTTT.

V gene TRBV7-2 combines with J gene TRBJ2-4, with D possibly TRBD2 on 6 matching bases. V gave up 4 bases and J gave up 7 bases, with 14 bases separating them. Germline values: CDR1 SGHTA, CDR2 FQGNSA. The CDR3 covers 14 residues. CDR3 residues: CASSSIDGSNIQYF. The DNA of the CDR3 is TGTGCCAGCAGCTCGATAGACGGGAGCAACATTCAGTACTTC. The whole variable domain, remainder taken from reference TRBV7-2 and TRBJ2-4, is GAGVSQSPSNKVTEKGKDVELRCDPISGHTALYWYRQSLGQGLEFLIYFQGNSAPDKSGLPSDRFSAERTGGSVSTLTIQRTQQEDSAVYLCASSSIDGSNIQYFGAGTRLSVL.